This T cell receptor (beta chain) is drawn from a study of blood T cell repertoires in COVID-19. Study context: COVID-19 samples from acute and convalescent phases originated in the United States, Italy and Spain. PBMCs, B-cell-depleted T cells, or T cells were the source of the cDNA or gDNA that made up the material.

In the original analysis: Estimation of nucleated cell counts relied on the amplification of reference gene primers. Libraries were prepared by immunoSEQ multiplex PCR; TCRdb keeps only in-frame clonotypes and omits some of them. D and trimming come from the DNA, and the V and J calls and clone size come from that table. Of 160,000 or so clones listed, roughly 80% were seen once; the top ten hold about 1.6%. The CDR3 runs 14 residues. Trimming shortened V by 5 bases and J by 5 bases, and 14 bases separated the two germline ends. Germline CDR1 and CDR2: SGHTA and FQGNSA. This chain connects TRBV7-2 to TRBJ2-3, with D maybe TRBD2 (7 bases). This clonotype was obtained from a human donor in a cohort sampled during active COVID-19. The specimen sequenced was peripheral blood. DNA of the CDR3: TGTGCCAGCAGCGGGGGGGCCTTGAGAGATACGCAGTATTTT. It codes for CASSGGALRDTQYF.